Listed below are T cell receptor beta chains from one sample, sequenced in a study of T cells in Graves' hyperthyroidism and ophthalmopathy. TCRdb re-called the multiplex PCR reads with MiXCR, one entry per CDR3 protein. The table lists around 560,000 distinct CDR3 sequences, roughly 17% of them singletons. The sequencing input was blood. All receptors derive from a woman aged 18-30 years with Graves' hyperthyroidism. The CDR3 runs from the conserved cysteine through the conserved F or W. D genes are given only for firm matches. A row's size may be missing; if present it is once, few, many or a size class.

.,TRBD1,TRBV20-1,TRBJ2-7,CSARDPGRGSTYEQYF,TGCAGTGCTAGGGACCCAGGCAGGGGGTCGACCTACGAGCAGTACTTC
.,.,TRBV19,TRBJ1-5,CASSLGPRAQHF,TGTGCCAGTAGTCTTGGACCGAGGGCCCAGCATTTT
many,TRBD2,TRBV12-3/TRBV12-4,TRBJ2-2,CASRETSVHGELFF,TGTGCCAGCAGGGAAACTAGCGTTCACGGGGAGCTGTTTTTT
many,TRBD2,TRBV27,TRBJ2-1,CASSFTTSGVSYNEQFF,TGTGCCAGCAGTTTCACCACTAGCGGGGTCTCCTACAATGAGCAGTTCTTC
few,TRBD1,TRBV4-1,TRBJ1-2,CASSQGQGGYGYTF,TGCGCCAGCAGCCAGGGACAGGGGGGCTATGGCTACACCTTC
.,.,TRBV27,TRBJ2-7,CASSPDSASPYEQYF,TGTGCCAGCAGCCCGGACAGCGCCTCCCCCTACGAGCAGTACTTC
.,.,TRBV29-1,TRBJ2-3,CSVEEIADTQYF,TGCAGCGTTGAAGAGATCGCAGATACGCAGTATTTT
many,.,TRBV20-1,TRBJ1-1,CSARVGSLNTEAFF,TGCAGTGCTAGAGTTGGGTCCCTCAACACTGAAGCTTTCTTT
few,.,TRBV20-1,TRBJ2-1,CSARVPGSVRSNEQFF,TGCAGTGCTAGAGTGCCCGGGAGTGTTCGGTCCAATGAGCAGTTCTTC
many,.,TRBV28,TRBJ2-7,CASSWLGLAFTSYEQYF,TGTGCCAGCAGCTGGCTGGGCCTAGCTTTTACCTCCTACGAGCAGTACTTC
few,TRBD1,TRBV20-1,TRBJ1-5,CSAGRDRKNQPQHF,TGCAGTGCCGGACGGGACAGGAAAAATCAGCCCCAGCATTTT
many,.,TRBV28,TRBJ2-7,CASSPPTGLYEQYF,TGTGCCAGCAGTCCCCCGACAGGCCTCTACGAGCAGTACTTC